These T cell receptor beta chains were read from a single sample in a study of control samples from healthy donors and cancer patients. Only in-frame clones appear in the TCRdb table, and some are missing; sequencing was by immunoSEQ multiplex PCR. The data show nearly 55,000 clones, roughly 96% seen once. The specimen sequenced was blood. The receptors derive from a woman aged 25 to 39 in good health. Each CDR3 is given with its conserved first and last residue. A D gene is named only where the DNA matches it firmly. Some rows mark clone size as missing; the rest say once, few, many or name a class of expanded clone.

J gene,D gene,clone size,V gene,CDR3 DNA,CDR3 protein
TRBJ1-5,.,.,TRBV3-1/TRBV3-2,TGTGCCAGCAGCCAAGTGGGGGCTCAGCCCCAGCATTTT,CASSQVGAQPQHF
TRBJ1-5,.,once,TRBV28,TGTGCCAGCAGTTTAGTGGGCCTCCTCAGCAATCAGCCCCAGCATTTT,CASSLVGLLSNQPQHF
TRBJ2-5,.,.,TRBV19,TGTGCCAGTAGTACCGGCGATGGGGCGTGGGAGACCCAGTACTTC,CASSTGDGAWETQYF
TRBJ2-1,TRBD2,.,TRBV9,TGTGCCAGCAGCGTCTTGGGAGGGGAGCAGTTCTTC,CASSVLGGEQFF
TRBJ2-1,.,once,TRBV6-5,TGTGCCAGCAGTTTGGCCGGGGCATACAATGAGCAGTTCTTC,CASSLAGAYNEQFF
TRBJ2-3,TRBD2,.,TRBV24-1,TGTGCCACCAGTGATTTGAGGGCGGGAGGAGACACAGATACGCAGTATTTT,CATSDLRAGGDTDTQYF
TRBJ2-5,.,.,TRBV5-1,TGCGCCAGCAGCTCGAACCTACTAGAGGGAGAGACCCAGTACTTC,CASSSNLLEGETQYF
TRBJ2-2,.,.,TRBV11-2,TGTGCCAGCAGCACCCTCACCGGGGAGCTGTTTTTT,CASSTLTGELFF
TRBJ1-3,.,.,TRBV12-3/TRBV12-4,TGTGCCAGCAGTTTAAGAATAAACACCATATATTTT,CASSLRINTIYF
TRBJ2-7,TRBD2,.,TRBV4-1,TGCGCCAGCAGCCAATATGGGAGGGAGGGTTCCGAGCAGTACTTC,CASSQYGREGSEQYF
TRBJ2-3,.,.,TRBV7-3,TGTGCCAGCAGCTTATTAGGCGGCACAGATACGCAGTATTTT,CASSLLGGTDTQYF
TRBJ2-2,.,.,TRBV5-1,TGCGCCAGCAGTGGGGGCCTTAACACCGGGGAGCTGTTTTTT,CASSGGLNTGELFF
TRBJ2-3,TRBD2,.,TRBV19,TGTGCCAGGTGGTGGCGGGAGGACACAGATACGCAGTATTTT,CARWWREDTDTQYF
TRBJ2-6,.,.,TRBV19,TGTGCCAGTAGTATAGCCCCAGGCTCTGGGGCCAACGTCCTGACTTTC,CASSIAPGSGANVLTF
TRBJ1-1,.,.,TRBV6-6,TGTGCCAGCAGTTACACTGGGACGGTGAACACTGAAGCTTTCTTT,CASSYTGTVNTEAFF
TRBJ2-7,.,.,TRBV28,TGTGCCAGCGGTGGACAGACCTACGAGCAGTACTTC,CASGGQTYEQYF
TRBJ2-1,TRBD2,.,TRBV9,TGTGCCAGCAGCGTAGCCAGCGGGGGAATAATAGAGCAGTTCTTC,CASSVASGGIIEQFF
TRBJ2-1,.,.,TRBV13,TGTGCCAGCAGCTTAGGCGCTCCCTCGAGGCAGTTCTTC,CASSLGAPSRQFF
TRBJ2-5,TRBD1,.,TRBV9,TGTGCCAGCAGCGCAGAAGCCAAGGGACAGTTTCAAGAGACCCAGTACTTC,CASSAEAKGQFQETQYF
TRBJ2-7,TRBD1,.,TRBV7-9,TGTGCCAGCAGCACCACAGGGGGCAGGGAGCAGTACTTC,CASSTTGGREQYF
TRBJ2-2,.,.,TRBV7-8,TGTGCCAGCAGCTTCGTGCGGGGTCCCCGCGGGGAGCTGTTTTTT,CASSFVRGPRGELFF
TRBJ2-7,.,.,TRBV7-9,TGTGCCAGCAGCCCCAGTCCACTGGAGCAGTACTTC,CASSPSPLEQYF
TRBJ1-4,.,once,TRBV28,TGTGCCAGCAGTTTCCTCCCGGGACAAAGGAAGGAAAAACTGTTTTTT,CASSFLPGQRKEKLFF
TRBJ2-2,.,once,TRBV29-1,TGCAGCGTTGTGGAGGGGACCGGGGAGCTGTTTTTT,CSVVEGTGELFF
TRBJ2-5,.,.,TRBV5-6,TGTGCCAGCAGTCCCACATCCATCAGGGTCGGTCAAAGCCGAGAGACCCAGTACTTC,CASSPTSIRVGQSRETQYF
TRBJ2-5,TRBD2,.,TRBV2,TGTGCCAGCAGCAGCCGGGGGAGGGAGGAGAGAGAGACCCAGTACTTC,CASSSRGREERETQYF
TRBJ2-7,.,.,TRBV18,TGTGCCAGCTCACCGGGCGGCTCCTACGAGCAGTACTTC,CASSPGGSYEQYF
TRBJ1-4,.,.,TRBV5-1,TGCGCCAGCAGCTTGAGGTATAATGAAAAACTGTTTTTT,CASSLRYNEKLFF
TRBJ1-6,TRBD1,once,TRBV10-2,TGCGCCAGCAGTGAGTCTATACAGGGGTGGGGATCACCCCTCCACTTT,CASSESIQGWGSPLHF
TRBJ2-2,TRBD2,.,TRBV11-2,TGTGCCAGCAGCTTCACTAGCGGGAGTCCCGGGGAGCTGTTTTTT,CASSFTSGSPGELFF
TRBJ2-7,.,.,TRBV3-1/TRBV3-2,TGTGCCAGCAGCCAGGCCGGCGTTCCGTACTTC,CASSQAGVPYF
TRBJ2-5,.,.,TRBV29-1,TGCAGCGTGGCGGGACGGTTACAAGAGACCCAGTACTTC,CSVAGRLQETQYF
TRBJ2-1,TRBD2,.,TRBV27,TGTGCCAGCAGTCCGAAGAGCGGGATCACCTACAATGAGCAGTTCTTC,CASSPKSGITYNEQFF
TRBJ1-5,TRBD1,.,TRBV5-1,TGCGCCAGCAGCTTGACCGGGACAGGGAACCAGCCCCAGCATTTT,CASSLTGTGNQPQHF
TRBJ2-3,.,once,TRBV3-1/TRBV3-2,TGTGCCAGCAGCCAAGATTGGACATTGCGCACGAATACGCAGTATTTT,CASSQDWTLRTNTQYF
TRBJ2-2,.,.,TRBV25-1,TGTGCCAGCAGTGAATCCCTCGGCGGGCCCACCGGGGAGCTGTTTTTT,CASSESLGGPTGELFF
TRBJ2-2,.,.,TRBV7-9,TGTGCCAGCAGCACCCGACAGAACACCGGGGAGCTGTTTTTT,CASSTRQNTGELFF
TRBJ2-5,.,.,TRBV7-9,TGTGCCAGCAGCTCCGGGACACTCAGGACCCCAGAGACCCAGTACTTC,CASSSGTLRTPETQYF
TRBJ2-1,TRBD2,.,TRBV5-1,TGCGCCAGCAGCCTCTGGACTAGCGGGACGTACAATGAGCAGTTCTTC,CASSLWTSGTYNEQFF
TRBJ1-2,TRBD1,.,TRBV25-1,TGTGCCAGCAGCGAGACAGGGGCAGGTGATGGCTACACCTTC,CASSETGAGDGYTF
TRBJ2-7,TRBD2,.,TRBV5-6,TGTGCCAGCAGCCTGACTAGCGGGAGGTACGAGCAGTACTTC,CASSLTSGRYEQYF
TRBJ1-1,TRBD1,.,TRBV10-3,TGTGCCACGAATCCGGACAGGGCCACTGAAGCTTTCTTT,CATNPDRATEAFF
TRBJ2-1,TRBD1,.,TRBV2,TGTGCCAGCCCCCTTGACTTTGGACAGGGCGGCAATGAGCAGTTCTTC,CASPLDFGQGGNEQFF
TRBJ2-5,TRBD1,.,TRBV29-1,TGCAGCGTTGAGGGACAGCATCAAGAGACCCAGTACTTC,CSVEGQHQETQYF
TRBJ1-5,TRBD1,.,TRBV19,TGTGCCAGTAGTATCGGTGCTGGGCAGGGGGTCGGCAATCAGCCCCAGCATTTT,CASSIGAGQGVGNQPQHF
TRBJ1-2,.,.,TRBV20-1,TGCAGTGCTAGGCAGGTTGGCTACACCTTC,CSARQVGYTF